The present T cell receptor beta chain was sequenced within a study of neoadjuvant anti-PD-1 for oral cavity cancer (dated by TCRdb to about 2021). Turning to the overall study: Patients mostly received three to four biweekly doses of nivolumab at 3 mg/kg before curative-intent surgical resection. For patients who did not progress, a fourth nivolumab dose was given around day 43, followed by definitive surgical resection on days 50-56. Patients with complete response, partial response or stable disease by RECIST 1.1 were defined as responders, whereas patients with progression were defined as non-responders. A 33% response rate was observed in the parent correlative cohort, in which about a dozen patients were included. Summary of the overall study and its limitations: Higher pretreatment blood Treg/Th17 ratios correlated with both higher pretreatment blood TCRbeta clonality and lower post-treatment tumor TCRbeta clonality. The TCR analyses had only a few patients in each response group, and the authors called for validation in larger cohorts. After neoadjuvant nivolumab, T cell clonality (Gini index) in PBMCs was significantly higher in non-responders than in responders.

Read against the paper, the sample's time point label means: before neoadjuvant nivolumab. The patients had newly diagnosed stage II-IVA oral cavity squamous cell carcinoma and had not received any prior systemic or radiation treatment. The cohort was composed of patients with HPV-negative, locally advanced oral cavity squamous cell carcinoma. No culture maintenance or expansion was done, as the peripheral blood mononuclear cells went straight to analysis. The samples were drawn from a longitudinal correlative study tied to a single-arm phase II trial testing neoadjuvant nivolumab in oral cavity squamous cell carcinoma. Subject-matched pre- and post-treatment PBMCs and tumors from three responders and three non-responders were subjected to genomic DNA-based TCRbeta sequencing. Peripheral blood mononuclear cells were drawn once before nivolumab treatment and a second time after treatment, when surgery took place. The Maxwell RSC DNA from Cells kit was used to extract genomic DNA from PBMCs.

For deep sequencing of PBMC libraries, mostly around 480 ng of input genomic DNA was used, and six replicates were run per sample. The immunoSEQ hsTCRbeta kit was used to prepare TCRbeta libraries according to the manufacturer's instructions. Sequencing of the completed libraries took place using an Illumina NovaSeq 6000 S4 flow cell after they had been pooled to around 2.7 nM. As for how the authors treated the data: The immunoSEQ Analyzer was used for raw data preprocessing and quality control. The analysis was restricted to productive rearrangements, with each unique CDR3 amino acid sequence defining a clonotype. Repertoire clonality was estimated as the Gini-Simpson index, computed with the R package tcR. Student's t test was used to compare Gini indices, and Pearson correlation was used to assess associations with tumor size change. Imported from immuneACCESS, the table was reduced by TCRdb to in-frame sequences with V and J called. These copies leave out some clones; in studies compared against another copy, an unresolved V gene accounts for under half, and the cause of the remainder is not known. V, J and clone size were drawn from that table, and D and trimming were deduced from the DNA. This sample lists around 30,000 clones; about 87% were detected once. Jointly, the top ten make up 3.5% of the sample.

Turning to this clone: Its target antigen remains unknown. The sample holds no much larger clone one base away, and base qualities are not on file.

The CDR1 and CDR2 encoded by the germline V gene (reference sequence) are MNHNY and SVGAGI. After removal of 6 bases from V and 6 bases from J, the junction retains 6 bases not matched to a gene. The CDR3 covers 14 residues, taking in both the cysteine and the phenylalanine. Just CDR3 DNA is preserved here, 42 bases in frame from base 1. The sequence links TRBV6-6 to TRBJ1-5, with 9 middle bases fitting TRBD1. The starting material was PBMCs, obtained before nivolumab (anti-PD-1) treatment. The source of this sequence is a person between 40 and 85 years old with oral cavity squamous cell carcinoma. The CDR3 region reads CASRPTGGSQPQHF. The base sequence is TGTGCCAGCAGGCCCACAGGGGGCAGTCAGCCCCAGCATTTT.